This TCR beta chain was identified during a study of blood T cell repertoires in COVID-19. The CDR3 runs to 14 residues. CDR1 LNHDA and CDR2 SQIVND come from the germline V gene (reference sequence). Trimming pared 3 bases from V and 2 bases from J, leaving 8 bases between. TCRdb's copy holds only in-frame clones and misses some; the assay was immunoSEQ multiplex PCR. The sample lists 100,000 to 140,000 clones, approximately 89% occurring once. The sample comprised peripheral blood. The rearrangement uses TRBV19 and TRBJ1-5; TRBD1 is a possible D gene (5 bases). The receptor was isolated from a man over 45 with active or convalescent COVID-19. CDR3 DNA sequence: TGTGCCAGTAGTATGTCCAGGGGCAATCAGCCCCAGCATTTT. Protein product: CASSMSRGNQPQHF.